This TCR beta chain is drawn from a study of cytomegalovirus exposure and HLA in healthy donors. Overall study results and limits: Specific recognition of CMV antigens was confirmed in vitro for a few chains (all CMV-associated).

A word on this clone: Its specificity is not known.

Trimming took 1 base from V and 5 from J, leaving 9 bases between them. The CDR3 length is 14 residues. Germline CDR1 is LNHNV and CDR2 is YYDKDF (reference sequence). Sequenced by immunoSEQ multiplex PCR; TCRdb stores in-frame clones only, minus some. Of over 120,000 clones detected, about 95% appear once; the ten largest clones hold about 1.7%. The clonotype comes from a man between 18 and 35 years old in good health and CMV-seropositive. The rearrangement uses TRBV15 and TRBJ1-5; D ambiguous. Source material: PBMCs. CDR3 in DNA: TGTGCCACCAGCAGAGTATTTTCGTATCAGCCCCAGCATTTT. This encodes CATSRVFSYQPQHF.